The 2 T cell receptor beta chains below were found in one sample sequenced in a study of blood T cell repertoires in COVID-19. Data came from immunoSEQ multiplex PCR; TCRdb stores just in-frame clones and leaves some out. The sample gives tens of thousands of clones, 75% to 90% of which show up once; about 1.2% is in the top ten. Source material: peripheral blood. Receptors were obtained from a man in his fifties or sixties with acute or convalescent COVID-19.

The chain has TRBV2 and TRBJ2-7, with unresolved D. V was shortened by 5 bases and J by 4 bases, with 9 bases between the two germline ends. The CDR3 contains 12 residues. Germline V gene sequence: CDR1 SNHLY, CDR2 FYNNEI. The CDR3 DNA reads TGTGCCAGCAGTCGTTTGCGGTACGAGCAGTACTTC. It translates to CASSRLRYEQYF.

This clone came up once. The chain links TRBV4-1 to TRBJ2-3, with TRBD1 identical over 7 bases. CDR3 size: 16 residues. CDR1 and CDR2 from the germline V gene are MGHRA and YSYEKL. The ends lost 4 bases at V and 2 bases at J; junction bases unmatched: 9. The CDR3 loop is CASSPIADRATDTQYF. The CDR3 nucleotides read TGCGCCAGCAGCCCCATTGCCGACAGGGCCACAGATACGCAGTATTTT.